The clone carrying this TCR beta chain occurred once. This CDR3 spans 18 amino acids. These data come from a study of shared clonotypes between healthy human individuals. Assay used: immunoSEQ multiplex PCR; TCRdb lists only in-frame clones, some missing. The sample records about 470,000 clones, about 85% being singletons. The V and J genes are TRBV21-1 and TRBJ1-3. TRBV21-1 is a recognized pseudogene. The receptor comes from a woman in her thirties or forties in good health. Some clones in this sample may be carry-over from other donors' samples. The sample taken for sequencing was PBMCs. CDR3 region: CASSKRGAEGAVGNTIYF. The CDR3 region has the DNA TGTGCCAGCAGCAAACGGGGGGCCGAGGGGGCGGTTGGAAACACCATATATTTT.